This passage covers 10 T cell receptor beta chains from one sample sequenced in a study of PD-1 blockade in mismatch repair-deficient tumors. Clones were read by immunoSEQ multiplex PCR, and TCRdb kept only the in-frame ones, dropping some. This sample has approximately 40,000 clones, with 70% to 80% found just once. The sample was peripheral blood, taken 4 weeks after starting pembrolizumab. These receptors originate from an adult with mismatch repair-deficient cancer.

The chain joins TRBV4-1 to TRBJ1-2; 8 bases fit TRBD1. J gave up 9 bases and V 1 base, and 13 bases lay outside the gene matches. CDR3 length: 16 residues. In germline, CDR1 is MGHRA, CDR2 YSYEKL. The CDR3 region is CASSQVLAGGADRYTF. DNA for the CDR3: TGCGCCAGCAGCCAAGTATTGGCAGGGGGCGCCGATCGCTACACCTTC.

The genes are TRBV4-3 and TRBJ2-1; D uncertain. This CDR3 is 14 amino acids long. The V end lost 4 bases, the J end lost 4 bases, and 11 bases lay between the germline ends. Germline V gene lookup returns CDR1 LGHNA and CDR2 YSLEER. The CDR3 spells CASSPMVGYNEQFF. The CDR3 region has the DNA TGCGCCAGCAGCCCTATGGTGGGATACAATGAGCAGTTCTTC.

This chain connects TRBV28 to TRBJ2-1; TRBD2 agrees at 8 bases. CDR3 length equals 14 residues. Germline V gene data show CDR1 as MDHEN and CDR2 as SYDVKM. V lost 8 bases, J lost 4 bases, and 7 bases stayed unmatched. The CDR3 DNA reads TGTGCCAGCTCCCCCACTAGCGGTTACAATGAGCAGTTCTTC. It encodes CASSPTSGYNEQFF. Supplemented by reference TRBV28 and TRBJ2-1, the full variable domain reads DVKVTQSSRYLVKRTGEKVFLECVQDMDHENMFWYRQDPGLGLRLIYFSYDVKMKEKGDIPEGYSVSREKKERFSLILESASTNQTSMYLCASSPTSGYNEQFFGPGTRLTVL.

The genes are TRBV7-8 and TRBJ2-1; TRBD2 aligns across 10 bases. V lost 5 bases, J lost 4 bases, and 5 bases stayed unmatched. Germline CDR1 SGHVS, CDR2 FQNEAQ. The length of the CDR3 is 15 residues. The DNA of the CDR3 is TGTGCCAGCAGCATAGGACTAGCGGAATACAATGAGCAGTTCTTC. Translation: CASSIGLAEYNEQFF. Complete variable domain (other parts from reference TRBV7-8 and TRBJ2-1): GAGVSQSPRYKVAKRGQDVALRCDPISGHVSLFWYQQALGQGPEFLTYFQNEAQLDKSGLPSDRFFAERPEGSVSTLKIQRTQQEDSAVYLCASSIGLAEYNEQFFGPGTRLTVL.

This clone was found many times. The chain couples TRBV27 to TRBJ1-2; 8 bases fit TRBD1. V lost 5 bases to trimming and J lost 5 bases; unmatched junction nucleotides: 4. This CDR3 is 13 amino acids long. Germline CDR1 is MNHEY and CDR2 is SMNVEV (reference sequence). CDR3: CASSGRDRYGYTF. For the CDR3, the DNA is TGTGCCAGCAGTGGCCGGGACAGGTATGGCTACACCTTC.

This rearrangement joins TRBV12-5 to TRBJ2-1, with TRBD2 matching over 9 bases. This CDR3 has 15 residues. With V trimmed by 4 bases and J by 10 bases, 11 bases remained unmatched. Germline assignment: CDR1 LGHNT and CDR2 FRNRAP. CDR3 region: CASGSTSASGKEQFF. Here the CDR3 DNA reads TGTGCTAGTGGTTCCACCTCGGCTAGCGGGAAGGAGCAGTTCTTC.

This clone is a singleton in its sample. This chain links TRBV6-5 with TRBJ2-1; possible D gene TRBD2, 6 bases. Trimming shortened V by 6 bases and J by 10 bases, and 13 bases separated the two germline ends. Germline CDR1 reads MNHEY; CDR2 reads SVGAGI. CDR3 length: 12 amino acids. The CDR3 DNA reads TGTGCCAGCAGCACCCCGGGAGTAGAGCAGTTCTTC. Amino acid sequence: CASSTPGVEQFF.

This clone was seen once. The chain is built from TRBV28 and TRBJ2-5; a possible D gene is TRBD2 (6 bases). Per germline, CDR1 MDHEN and CDR2 SYDVKM. Trimming stripped 8 bases from V and 5 bases from J, with 24 bases between. This CDR3 is built from 16 residues. The CDR3 region has the DNA TGTGCCAGCGGCACAGAGGGACTCCCTGGGATGGAGACCCAGTACTTC. Protein product: CASGTEGLPGMETQYF.

The J gene is TRBJ2-1, the V gene TRBV5-8, with TRBD1 matching over 8 bases. This CDR3 is 15 amino acids long. The germline V gene has CDR1 SGHTS and CDR2 YDEGEE. After removal of 4 bases from V and 0 bases from J, the junction contained 3 bases not matched to a gene. CDR3: CASSEDRDSYNEQFF. The DNA of the CDR3 is TGTGCCAGCAGCGAGGACAGGGACTCCTACAATGAGCAGTTCTTC.

This clone came up a few times. The V gene is TRBV19, the J gene TRBJ1-4, with a tentative D call TRBD1 (5 bases). Trimming stripped 9 bases from V and 10 bases from J, with 18 bases between. The CDR3 extends over 13 amino acids. CDR1 is LNHDA and CDR2 is SQIVND in the germline V gene (reference sequence). In DNA, the CDR3 is TGTGCCAGCAGGACCTCCCGGGGCGGAAAACTGTTTTTT. Translated, it gives CASRTSRGGKLFF.